These 21 T cell receptor beta chains were all obtained from the same sample, sequenced in a study of blood T cell repertoires in COVID-19. The assay was immunoSEQ multiplex PCR, and TCRdb's table has in-frame clones only and misses some. Here the sample spans a few hundred thousand clones, roughly 84% being singletons. The sequencing sample was made of PBMCs or T cells enriched from blood (not recorded which). The receptor set was obtained from a woman aged 40 to 50 who had recovered from COVID-19.

This CDR3 is CASSGRRTAEGYTF. In DNA, the CDR3 is TGTGCCAGCAGCGGGAGACGGACAGCGGAAGGCTACACCTTC. The chain combines TRBV5-6 with TRBJ1-2, with D maybe TRBD1 (6 bases). Germline CDR1 and CDR2: SGHDT and YYEEEE. V was shortened by 4 bases and J by 8 bases, with 18 bases between the two germline ends. CDR3 size: 14 residues.

This chain joins TRBV20-1 and TRBJ1-1, with D possibly matching TRBD1 (5 bases). CDR3 length equals 11 residues. Between the trimmed V and J ends, which lost 3 bases and 11 bases, there was a span of 13 bases. Germline CDR1 and CDR2: DFQATT and SNEGSKA (reference sequence). CDR3 sequence: CSASPGERAFF. In DNA, the CDR3 is TGCAGTGCTAGCCCGGGGGAGAGGGCTTTCTTT.

The sample holds a few counts of this clone. As DNA, the CDR3 is TGTGCCAGCGCTCTAGCGGGAGAGATTTATGAGCAGTTCTTC. It specifies CASALAGEIYEQFF. V and J are TRBV28 and TRBJ2-1; TRBD2 matches at 10 bases. The junction had 9 bases not matched to a gene; V was cut back by 8 bases and J by 8 bases. Germline CDR1 reads MDHEN; CDR2 reads SYDVKM. The CDR3 is 14 amino acids. The full variable domain, rest sourced from reference TRBV28 and TRBJ2-1, is DVKVTQSSRYLVKRTGEKVFLECVQDMDHENMFWYRQDPGLGLRLIYFSYDVKMKEKGDIPEGYSVSREKKERFSLILESASTNQTSMYLCASALAGEIYEQFFGPGTRLTVL.

Only a few counts were recorded for this clone. This rearrangement joins TRBV7-9 to TRBJ1-1; 8 bases agree with TRBD1. Germline V gene sequence: CDR1 SEHNR, CDR2 FQNEAQ (reference sequence). V lost 4 bases to trimming and J lost 7 bases; unmatched junction nucleotides: 5. This CDR3 is built from 13 residues. CDR3 nucleotide sequence: TGTGCCAGCAGCTCTACAGGGGGACTTGAAGCTTTCTTT. This sequence encodes CASSSTGGLEAFF. The variable domain in full, completed from reference TRBV7-9 and TRBJ1-1, reads DTGVSQNPRHKITKRGQNVTFRCDPISEHNRLYWYRQTLGQGPEFLTYFQNEAQLEKSRLLSDRFSAERPKGSFSTLEIQRTEQGDSAMYLCASSSTGGLEAFFGQGTRLTVV.

V is TRBV30 and J is TRBJ2-7, with D possibly being TRBD1 (5 bases). The V gene's germline CDR1 is GTSNPN and CDR2 SVGIG (reference sequence). Trimming cost V 1 base and J 3 bases, with 10 bases left between them. The CDR3 has 13 residues. The CDR3 loop reads CAWSGGQLYEQYV. The CDR3 nucleotides are TGTGCCTGGAGTGGGGGCCAACTCTACGAGCAGTACGTC.

J is TRBJ2-3 and V is TRBV5-4; the match to TRBD1 covers 7 bases. The CDR3 consists of 16 residues. Germline values: CDR1 SGHNT, CDR2 YYREEE (reference sequence). V lost 5 bases, J lost 1 base, and 10 bases stayed unmatched. DNA of the CDR3: TGTGCCAGCAGTCCCGGGACAGCATCTGGCACAGATACGCAGTATTTT. Its translation: CASSPGTASGTDTQYF.

V is TRBV18 and J is TRBJ1-4; D perhaps matches TRBD1 (5 bases). Germline V gene data show CDR1 as KGHSH and CDR2 as LQKENI. The CDR3 consists of 14 residues. Trimming took 3 bases from V and 6 from J, leaving 11 bases between them. The CDR3 reads CASSPQGGDEKLFF. CDR3 nucleotide sequence: TGTGCCAGCTCACCTCAGGGAGGGGATGAAAAACTGTTTTTT. Combining the CDR3 with reference TRBV18 and TRBJ1-4 gives the whole variable domain NAGVMQNPRHLVRRRGQEARLRCSPMKGHSHVYWYRQLPEEGLKFMVYLQKENIIDESGMPKERFSAEFPKEGPSILRIQQVVRGDSAAYFCASSPQGGDEKLFFGSGTQLSVL.

As concerns this clone: At one boundary the junction diverges from the germline segment, which might be a read error. The gene calls are TRBV5-1 and TRBJ2-5, with D unresolved. Germline V lookup: CDR1 SGHRS, CDR2 YFSETQ. The CDR3 extends over 12 amino acids. The CDR3, as DNA: TGCGCCAGCAGCGTCTACCAAGAGGCCCAGTACTTC. This translates into CASSVYQEAQYF. Supplemented by reference TRBV5-1 and TRBJ2-5, the full variable domain reads KAGVTQTPRYLIKTRGQQVTLSCSPISGHRSVSWYQQTPGQGLQFLFEYFSETQRNKGNFPGRFSGRQFSNSRSEMNVSTLELGDSALYLCASSVYQEAQYFGPGTRLLVL.

The chain couples TRBV19 to TRBJ1-1, with D possibly being TRBD1 (5 bases). Germline values: CDR1 LNHDA, CDR2 SQIVND (reference sequence). CDR3 size: 17 residues. Trimming removed 11 bases at V and 0 bases at J, with 25 bases between. The DNA of the CDR3 is TGTGCCGTTTCTACCCAGGGCCCCTTAAGTATGAACACTGAAGCTTTCTTT. Encoded protein: CAVSTQGPLSMNTEAFF.

The gene calls are TRBV4-1 and TRBJ2-3, with TRBD2 identical over 7 bases. The J segment lost 3 bases and the V segment lost 0 bases, leaving 9 bases of the junction unmatched. Germline V CDR1 and CDR2: MGHRA, YSYEKL. The CDR3 totals 17 residues. The CDR3 protein is CASSQDGGGSATDTQYF. CDR3 DNA sequence: TGCGCCAGCAGCCAAGATGGCGGCGGGAGTGCTACAGATACGCAGTATTTT.

This chain connects TRBV6-1 to TRBJ1-5; D not resolved. Germline V gene sequence: CDR1 MNHNS, CDR2 SASEGT. The CDR3 runs 13 residues. V dropped 1 base and J dropped 5 bases, with 6 bases sitting between them. The CDR3 DNA is TGTGCCAGCAGTGAAGACGGGGATCAGCCCCAGCATTTT. Translated: CASSEDGDQPQHF.

The chain carries TRBV4-2 and TRBJ2-1; 9 nucleotides align to TRBD2. J lost 0 bases, V lost 1 base, and 7 bases had no gene match. CDR1 is LGHNA and CDR2 is YNFKEQ in the germline V gene. The CDR3 has 18 amino acids. The CDR3 coding sequence is TGTGCCAGCAGCCAAGTGAGACTAGCGGAAAGCTCCTACAATGAGCAGTTCTTC. Its translation: CASSQVRLAESSYNEQFF.

This chain joins TRBV15 and TRBJ1-3; no definite D call. This CDR3 spans 15 amino acids. CDR1 and CDR2 from the germline V gene are LNHNV and YYDKDF (reference sequence). V was shortened by 5 bases and J by 0 bases, with 11 bases between the two germline ends. The CDR3: CATSPIDNSGNTIYF. CDR3 bases: TGTGCCACCAGCCCTATAGACAACTCTGGAAACACCATATATTTT.

The table lists this clone with a few counts. The chain recombines TRBV27 with TRBJ2-2; TRBD1 is a possible D gene (5 bases). Per germline, CDR1 MNHEY and CDR2 SMNVEV (reference sequence). This CDR3 has 15 amino acids. V dropped 5 bases and J dropped 0 bases, with 10 bases sitting between them. The CDR3 nucleotides are TGTGCCAGCAGTCCGCCAGGGACGAACACCGGGGAGCTGTTTTTT. It encodes CASSPPGTNTGELFF.

The chain uses TRBV12-3 or TRBV12-4 and TRBJ1-1; TRBD1 is a possible D gene (6 bases). CDR3 length equals 13 residues. V lost 6 bases and J 7 bases, leaving 15 bases between the germline ends. The CDR3, as DNA: TGTGCCAGCAGGATGTCAGGGGCGTATGAAGCTTTCTTT. This codes for CASRMSGAYEAFF.

This clone came up once. Other nucleotide sequences from this sample produce the same CDR3. The gene calls are TRBV5-1 and TRBJ2-7; tentative D call: TRBD1 (5 bases). Trimming took off 5 bases at V and 0 bases at J, with 9 bases between the two ends. The CDR3 totals 13 residues. CDR1 and CDR2 from the germline V gene are SGHRS and YFSETQ. CDR3 nucleotides: TGCGCCAGCAGTGAAGGGGTCTCCTACGAGCAGTACTTC. This gives the protein CASSEGVSYEQYF.

The V gene is TRBV4-1, the J gene TRBJ2-3, with TRBD2 matching over 7 bases. CDR1 MGHRA and CDR2 YSYEKL come from the germline V gene. Germline trimming cut 5 bases from V and 1 base from J; bases unmatched to any gene: 3. The CDR3 is 14 amino acids. CDR3 bases: TGCGCCAGCAGCTTAGCGGGCCGCACAGATACGCAGTATTTT. This sequence encodes CASSLAGRTDTQYF.

In its sample, this clone was seen once. The chain has TRBV7-2 and TRBJ2-5, with 8 bases lining up with TRBD2. This CDR3 spans 14 amino acids. In germline, CDR1 is SGHTA, CDR2 FQGNSA. J gave up 5 bases and V 6 bases, and 8 bases lay outside the gene matches. The CDR3 spells CASRGGRTGETQYF. In DNA, the CDR3 is TGTGCCAGCAGGGGCGGGAGGACCGGGGAGACCCAGTACTTC.

The table lists this clone with a count of one. V gene TRBV11-2 combines with J gene TRBJ1-2; tentatively, D is TRBD1 (6 bases). Trimming stripped 4 bases from V and 2 bases from J, with 14 bases between. Germline V gene sequence: CDR1 SGHAT, CDR2 FQNNGV. This CDR3 has 15 residues. The CDR3 DNA follows: TGTGCCAGCAGCTCGGTTCGACAGGCCAACTATGGCTACACCTTC. As protein: CASSSVRQANYGYTF.

This rearrangement joins TRBV20-1 to TRBJ2-5; either TRBD1 or TRBD2 may fit D (6 bases each). The V end lost 3 bases, the J end lost 9 bases, and 14 bases lay between the germline ends. CDR1 and CDR2 from the germline V gene are DFQATT and SNEGSKA (reference sequence). CDR3 size: 12 residues. The CDR3 sequence: CSASGGPRAQYF. DNA of the CDR3: TGCAGTGCTAGTGGGGGGCCCAGGGCCCAGTACTTC.

This chain joins TRBV15 and TRBJ2-1, with 8 bases lining up with TRBD1. From germline, CDR1 is LNHNV and CDR2 YYDKDF (reference sequence). V lost 3 bases to trimming and J lost 6 bases; unmatched junction nucleotides: 16. This CDR3 region has 18 residues. CDR3 residues: CATSSLKQGVGGGNEQFF. CDR3 DNA: TGTGCCACCAGCAGCCTCAAACAGGGGGTAGGGGGAGGCAATGAGCAGTTCTTC.